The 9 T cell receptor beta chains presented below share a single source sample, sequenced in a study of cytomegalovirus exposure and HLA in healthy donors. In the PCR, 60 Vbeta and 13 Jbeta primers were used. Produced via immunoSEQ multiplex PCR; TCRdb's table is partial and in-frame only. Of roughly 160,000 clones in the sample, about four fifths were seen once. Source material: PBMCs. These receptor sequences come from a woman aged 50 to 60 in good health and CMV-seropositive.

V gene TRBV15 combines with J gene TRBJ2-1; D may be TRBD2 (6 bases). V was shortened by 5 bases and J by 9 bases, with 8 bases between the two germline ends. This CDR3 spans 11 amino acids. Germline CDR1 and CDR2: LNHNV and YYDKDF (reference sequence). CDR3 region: CATSLGGEQFF. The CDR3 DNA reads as TGTGCCACCAGCCTGGGGGGTGAGCAGTTCTTC.

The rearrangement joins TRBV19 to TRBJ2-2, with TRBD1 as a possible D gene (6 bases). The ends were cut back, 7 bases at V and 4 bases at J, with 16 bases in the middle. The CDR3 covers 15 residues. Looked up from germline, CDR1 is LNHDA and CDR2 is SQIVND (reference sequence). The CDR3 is CASTPGQLVTGELFF. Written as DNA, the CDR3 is TGTGCCAGTACCCCCGGACAGCTTGTCACCGGGGAGCTGTTTTTT.

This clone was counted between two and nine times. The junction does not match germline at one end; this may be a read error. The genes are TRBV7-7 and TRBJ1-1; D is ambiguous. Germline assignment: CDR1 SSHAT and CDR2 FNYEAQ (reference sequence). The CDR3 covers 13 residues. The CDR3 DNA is TGTGCTAGCAGCTCTCAGATGAACACTGAAGCTTTCTTT. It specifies CASSSQMNTEAFF.

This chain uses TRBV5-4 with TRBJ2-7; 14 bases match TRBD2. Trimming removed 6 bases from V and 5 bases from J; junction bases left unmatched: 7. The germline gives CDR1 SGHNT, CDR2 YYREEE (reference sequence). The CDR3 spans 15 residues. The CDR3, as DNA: TGTGCCAGCACCTCGGGACTAGCGGGAGTCAACGAGCAGTACTTC. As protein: CASTSGLAGVNEQYF.

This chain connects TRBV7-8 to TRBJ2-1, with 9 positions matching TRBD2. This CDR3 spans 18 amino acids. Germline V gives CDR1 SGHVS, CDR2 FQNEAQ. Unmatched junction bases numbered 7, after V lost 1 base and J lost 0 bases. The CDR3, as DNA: TGTGCCAGCAGCTTAGTGGCTAGCGGGACCTTCTCCTACAATGAGCAGTTCTTC. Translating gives CASSLVASGTFSYNEQFF.

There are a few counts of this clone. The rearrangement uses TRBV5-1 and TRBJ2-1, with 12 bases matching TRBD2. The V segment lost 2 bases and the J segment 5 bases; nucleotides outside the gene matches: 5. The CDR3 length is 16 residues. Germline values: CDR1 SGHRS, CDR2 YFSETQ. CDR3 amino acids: CASSFMTSGGNNEQFF. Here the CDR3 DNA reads TGCGCCAGCAGCTTTATGACTAGCGGGGGAAACAATGAGCAGTTCTTC.

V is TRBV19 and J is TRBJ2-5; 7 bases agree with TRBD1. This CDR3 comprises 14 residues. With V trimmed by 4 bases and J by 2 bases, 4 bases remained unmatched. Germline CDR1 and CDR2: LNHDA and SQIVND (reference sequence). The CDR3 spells CASSTWTGQETQYF. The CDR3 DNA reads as TGTGCCAGTAGTACCTGGACAGGACAAGAGACCCAGTACTTC.

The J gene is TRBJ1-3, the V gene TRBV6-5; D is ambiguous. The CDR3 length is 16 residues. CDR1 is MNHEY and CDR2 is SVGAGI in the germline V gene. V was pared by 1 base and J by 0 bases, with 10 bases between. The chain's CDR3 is CASSYYFAASGNTIYF. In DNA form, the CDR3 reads TGTGCCAGCAGTTACTATTTTGCGGCCTCTGGAAACACCATATATTTT.

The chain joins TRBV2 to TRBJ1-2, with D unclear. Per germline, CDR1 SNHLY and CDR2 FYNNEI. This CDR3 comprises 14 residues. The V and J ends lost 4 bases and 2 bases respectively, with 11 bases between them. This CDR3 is CASSAGRLNYGYTF. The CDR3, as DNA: TGTGCCAGCAGTGCGGGGAGGCTGAACTATGGCTACACCTTC.